This paragraph covers one TCR beta chain sequence. Measured with immunoSEQ multiplex PCR; TCRdb has only the in-frame clones, and not every one. The data contain roughly 140,000 clones, roughly 88% of them singletons. Germline V gene data show CDR1 as MNHEY and CDR2 as SVGEGT. Between the trimmed V and J ends, which lost 6 bases and 8 bases, there was a span of 12 bases. CDR3 length: 12 amino acids. The data belong to a study of blood T cell repertoires in COVID-19. Study details: Specimens from acute and convalescent COVID-19 originated in the United States, Italy and Spain.

The Seattle patients, enrolled during active infection, were followed longitudinally. The chain uses TRBV6-2 or TRBV6-3 and TRBJ2-3, with unresolved D. Sequencing input: peripheral blood. The TCR comes from a woman aged 60 to 75 with COVID-19, enrolled during active disease. The CDR3 sequence: CASSRYRGTQYF. The CDR3 region has the DNA TGTGCCAGCAGCCGCTACCGAGGTACGCAGTATTTT.